These 28 T cell receptor beta chains originate from one sample sequenced in a study of T cells in Graves' hyperthyroidism and ophthalmopathy. There were TCR beta CDR3 regions amplified from RNA transcripts. Initially, a first-round RT-PCR of the TCR CDR3 employed the HTBI primer set. TCRdb reanalysed the multiplex PCR reads using MiXCR and keeps one entry per CDR3 protein. The repertoire has over 250,000 distinct CDR3 sequences, about 25% of them found once; the top ten carry about 30%. The specimen sequenced was blood. The source of these receptors is a middle-aged man with Graves' hyperthyroidism that later progressed to Graves' ophthalmopathy.

This clonotype was detected many times. The rearrangement joins TRBV12-3 or TRBV12-4 to TRBJ2-5; TRBD1 is a possible D gene (6 bases). The CDR3 is 12 amino acids. V lost 8 bases and J 5 bases, leaving 12 bases between the germline ends. The CDR3 protein is CASGRGRETQYF. In DNA, the CDR3 is TGTGCCAGCGGCAGGGGAAGGGAGACCCAGTACTTC.

At least ten counts were recorded for this clonotype. The gene calls are TRBV6-2 or TRBV6-3 and TRBJ1-2, with no clear D. Germline CDR1 reads MNHEY; CDR2 reads SVGEGT. The CDR3 consists of 11 residues. Trimming shortened V by 5 bases and J by 4 bases, and 5 bases separated the two germline ends. CDR3 in DNA: TGTGCCAGCAGTCCAAGCTATGGCTACACCTTC. Its protein is CASSPSYGYTF.

This clonotype has ten or more counts. V usage is TRBV11-2 and J usage is TRBJ2-5; 8 positions match TRBD2. The V gene end was trimmed by 5 bases and the J gene end by 1 base; junction bases not matched to a gene: 6. The CDR3 extends over 15 amino acids. Germline CDR1 SGHAT, CDR2 FQNNGV. CDR3 sequence: CASSMSGRLQETQYF. For the CDR3, the DNA is TGTGCCAGCAGCATGAGCGGGAGACTCCAAGAGACCCAGTACTTC.

The chain is built from TRBV6-1 and TRBJ2-7, with TRBD1 as a possible D gene (6 bases). CDR1 is MNHNS, CDR2 SASEGT, per germline. V lost 7 bases and J lost 0, with 16 bases in between. The CDR3 sequence is 15 residues long. The chain's CDR3 is CASTLQGRSSYEQYF. In DNA form, the CDR3 reads TGTGCCAGCACCTTACAGGGCCGGAGCTCCTACGAGCAGTACTTC.

Written as DNA, the CDR3 is TGCAGCGTTGAAGCGGACAGCCGCTATGGCTACACCTTC. The encoded protein is CSVEADSRYGYTF. The chain joins TRBV29-1 to TRBJ1-2, with D perhaps matching TRBD1 (6 bases). Germline loops: CDR1 SQVTM, CDR2 ANQGSEA. This CDR3 is 13 amino acids long. V was shortened by 1 base and J by 4 bases, with 10 bases between the two germline ends. Combining the CDR3 with reference TRBV29-1 and TRBJ1-2 gives the whole variable domain SAVISQKPSRDICQRGTSLTIQCQVDSQVTMMFWYRQQPGQSLTLIATANQGSEATYESGFVIDKFPISRPNLTFSTLTVSNMSPEDSSIYLCSVEADSRYGYTFGSGTRLTVV.

V usage is TRBV28 and J usage is TRBJ1-5; weak D call: TRBD1 (5 bases). The germline V gene has CDR1 MDHEN and CDR2 SYDVKM. V was trimmed by 6 bases and J by 4 bases, leaving 16 bases between them. The CDR3 covers 15 residues. In nucleotides, the CDR3 is TGTGCCAGCAGGCCGGGGGTGGTTCGAAATCAGCCCCAGCATTTT. The encoded protein is CASRPGVVRNQPQHF.

The V gene is TRBV12-3 or TRBV12-4, the J gene TRBJ1-5; a possible D gene is TRBD1 (6 bases). Trimming removed 5 bases at V and 4 bases at J, with 15 bases between. This CDR3 contains 15 residues. In DNA, the CDR3 is TGTGCCAGCAGTAATACAGGGACTTCTAATCAGCCCCAGCATTTT. Its protein product is CASSNTGTSNQPQHF.

This clonotype appeared many times. The CDR3 region is CASILQGGADYGYTF. In nucleotides, the CDR3 is TGTGCCAGCATATTACAGGGGGGCGCCGACTATGGCTACACCTTC. The rearrangement links TRBV12-3 or TRBV12-4 to TRBJ1-2; 8 nucleotides line up with TRBD1. V lost 7 bases and J lost 3; bases outside the gene matches: 10. There are 15 residues in the CDR3.

The V gene is TRBV5-1, the J gene TRBJ2-7; 11 positions agree with TRBD2. The CDR3 spans 16 residues. The trim removed 0 bases at V and 2 bases at J, leaving 4 bases unmatched. Germline V gene data show CDR1 as SGHRS and CDR2 as YFSETQ. Here the CDR3 reads CASSLAPSGGTYEQYF. Written as DNA, the CDR3 is TGCGCCAGCAGCTTGGCCCCTAGCGGGGGGACCTACGAGCAGTACTTC. The full variable domain, its missing parts supplied by reference TRBV5-1 and TRBJ2-7, is KAGVTQTPRYLIKTRGQQVTLSCSPISGHRSVSWYQQTPGQGLQFLFEYFSETQRNKGNFPGRFSGRQFSNSRSEMNVSTLELGDSALYLCASSLAPSGGTYEQYFGPGTRLTVT.

This clonotype appeared many times. The chain is built from TRBV19 and TRBJ1-2, with 7 bases that match TRBD1. Germline V lookup: CDR1 LNHDA, CDR2 SQIVND (reference sequence). This CDR3 has 16 amino acids. V shed 6 bases, J shed 4 bases, and the junction held 14 bases outside the gene matches. Written as DNA, the CDR3 is TGTGCCAGTAGCGAAACACCGGGACAGAACCTCTATGGCTACACCTTC. It yields the protein CASSETPGQNLYGYTF.

This clonotype appeared many times. The chain employs TRBV20-1 and TRBJ1-2, with D possibly TRBD1 on 5 matching bases. Germline V CDR1 and CDR2: DFQATT, SNEGSKA (reference sequence). Trimming took off 6 bases at V and 1 base at J, with 9 bases between the two ends. The CDR3 consists of 12 residues. CDR3 protein: CSATDSNYGYTF. The DNA for the CDR3 is TGCAGTGCCACAGACAGTAACTATGGCTACACCTTC.

At least ten counts were recorded for this clonotype. The genes are TRBV30 and TRBJ1-1; possibly TRBD1 for D (6 bases). The germline V gene encodes CDR1 GTSNPN and CDR2 SVGIG (reference sequence). Trimming removed 3 bases at V and 1 base at J, with 12 bases between. This CDR3 is 14 amino acids long. CDR3 in amino acids: CAWRRDTKNTEAFF. DNA for the CDR3: TGTGCCTGGAGAAGGGACACCAAGAACACTGAAGCTTTCTTT.

The genes are TRBV20-1 and TRBJ1-2, with TRBD1 matching over 7 bases. The V segment lost 3 bases and the J segment 3 bases; nucleotides outside the gene matches: 4. CDR1 is DFQATT and CDR2 is SNEGSKA in the germline V gene (reference sequence). This CDR3 contains 13 residues. The CDR3 coding sequence is TGCAGTGCTAGGGGGCAGGGGGACTATGGCTACACCTTC. Translation gives CSARGQGDYGYTF.

This clonotype occurred many times. The DNA for the CDR3 is TGTGCTAGTGGATCGGAGGGGGAGACCCAGTACTTC. Translation gives CASGSEGETQYF. The chain recombines TRBV12-5 with TRBJ2-5; a weak D match, TRBD2 (6 bases). V lost 6 bases to trimming and J lost 5 bases, with 10 bases between them. The germline CDR1 and CDR2 sequences are LGHNT and FRNRAP. The CDR3 consists of 12 residues.

This clonotype was observed many times. The J gene is TRBJ1-2, the V gene TRBV27; D might be TRBD1 (5 bases). The CDR3 totals 15 residues. Germline V gene lookup returns CDR1 MNHEY and CDR2 SMNVEV (reference sequence). V was cut by 2 bases and J by 4 bases, with 14 bases left in between. The CDR3 loop reads CASSLTQGIGYGYTF. CDR3 sequence (DNA): TGTGCCAGCAGTTTAACCCAGGGTATCGGCTATGGCTACACCTTC.

As concerns this clonotype: Since a much larger clone is just one base distant, this may be a read error. The V gene is TRBV5-6, the J gene TRBJ2-5; possibly TRBD1 for D (6 bases). This CDR3 has 15 residues. Germline values: CDR1 SGHDT, CDR2 YYEEEE. The CDR3 here is CTSSLPTGSRETQYF. The CDR3 nucleotides read TGTACCAGCAGCTTGCCTACAGGGAGCCGGGAGACCCAGTACTTC.

This clonotype was detected many times. This chain links TRBV30 with TRBJ2-7; 8 positions agree with TRBD1. The length of the CDR3 is 15 residues. V was clipped by 2 bases and J by 0 bases; unmatched bases: 6. CDR1 is GTSNPN and CDR2 is SVGIG in the germline V gene (reference sequence). CDR3 DNA: TGTGCCTGGAGTACAGGGACAGGCGACTCCTACGAGCAGTACTTC. It specifies CAWSTGTGDSYEQYF.

The CDR3 loop is CASSSSHQGGGYEQYF. The DNA for the CDR3 is TGTGCCAGCAGTTCCTCCCACCAGGGAGGGGGCTACGAGCAGTACTTC. This chain connects TRBV27 to TRBJ2-7, with D maybe TRBD2 (7 bases). The germline V and J ends were trimmed by 4 bases and 3 bases, with 19 bases remaining between them. This CDR3 contains 16 residues. CDR1 MNHEY and CDR2 SMNVEV come from the germline V gene (reference sequence).

This clonotype has at least ten counts. The gene calls are TRBV19 and TRBJ1-5; tentative D call: TRBD1 (6 bases). CDR1 LNHDA and CDR2 SQIVND come from the germline V gene (reference sequence). The length of the CDR3 is 15 residues. V dropped 7 bases and J dropped 1 base, with 14 bases sitting between them. DNA of the CDR3: TGTGCCAGTACCTTACAGGGACGAAGCAATCAGCCCCAGCATTTT. It specifies CASTLQGRSNQPQHF.

This clonotype was picked up many times. The V call is TRBV7-8, the J call TRBJ2-7; 14 positions match TRBD2. The V gene's germline CDR1 is SGHVS and CDR2 FQNEAQ. The CDR3 covers 15 residues. V trimming: 5 bases; J trimming: 4 bases; junction bases outside the gene matches: 4. CDR3 DNA: TGTGCCAGCAGCATCAGGACTAGCGGGAGGTACGAGCAGTACTTC. It is translated as CASSIRTSGRYEQYF. Full variable domain (rest looked up from reference TRBV7-8 and TRBJ2-7): GAGVSQSPRYKVAKRGQDVALRCDPISGHVSLFWYQQALGQGPEFLTYFQNEAQLDKSGLPSDRFFAERPEGSVSTLKIQRTQQEDSAVYLCASSIRTSGRYEQYFGPGTRLTVT.

In this sample, this clonotype turned up many times. This sequence joins TRBV20-1 and TRBJ1-1; 7 bases line up with TRBD1. The CDR3 is 15 residues long. Germline V gene data show CDR1 as DFQATT and CDR2 as SNEGSKA (reference sequence). V lost 3 bases, J lost 0 bases, and 7 bases stayed unmatched. CDR3 region: CSASPGTAMNTEAFF. The DNA of the CDR3 is TGCAGTGCTAGCCCTGGGACAGCTATGAACACTGAAGCTTTCTTT.

This clonotype occurred many times. The chain uses TRBV5-5 and TRBJ1-1, with 9 nucleotides matching TRBD1. The germline gives CDR1 SGHKS, CDR2 YYEKEE (reference sequence). The CDR3 contains 16 residues. V dropped 5 bases and J dropped 0; count of bases not matched to a gene: 8. CDR3 loop: CASSRQGERVNTEAFF. The DNA for the CDR3 is TGTGCCAGCAGTCGACAGGGGGAACGGGTGAACACTGAAGCTTTCTTT.

The CDR3 loop reads CASSKPFGTGGRRNQPQHF. CDR3 DNA sequence: TGTGCCAGCAGTAAGCCATTTGGGACAGGGGGGAGACGGAATCAGCCCCAGCATTTT. This chain links TRBV6-1 with TRBJ1-5; the match to TRBD1 covers 11 bases. This CDR3 has 19 amino acids. CDR1 is MNHNS, CDR2 SASEGT, per germline. Trimming at V came to 5 bases and at J to 4 bases, leaving 16 bases not matched to a gene.

In its sample, this clonotype was seen many times. The chain is built from TRBV27 and TRBJ1-5; weak D call: TRBD1 (5 bases). The germline gives CDR1 MNHEY, CDR2 SMNVEV (reference sequence). V lost 5 bases and J 7 bases, leaving 18 bases between the germline ends. This CDR3 is 15 amino acids long. The CDR3 DNA reads as TGTGCCAGCAGTCCCCGGGACCCAGAGTTCCAGCCCCAGCATTTT. As protein: CASSPRDPEFQPQHF.

The chain is built from TRBV28 and TRBJ1-1; 8 bases agree with TRBD1. The germline V gene has CDR1 MDHEN and CDR2 SYDVKM. The CDR3 is 14 amino acids. Losses at the gene ends were 6 bases for V and 5 bases for J; bases not matched to a gene: 8. The DNA of the CDR3 is TGTGCCAGCAGCGCACCCCAGGGGGCAACTGAAGCTTTCTTT. This sequence encodes CASSAPQGATEAFF.

This clonotype has a count of ten or more. The rearrangement joins TRBV19 to TRBJ2-7; D is ambiguous. Germline CDR1 and CDR2: LNHDA and SQIVND (reference sequence). V was trimmed by 1 base and J by 1 base, leaving 11 bases between them. CDR3 size: 15 residues. This CDR3 is CASSIGNPRSYEQYF. CDR3 sequence (DNA): TGTGCCAGTAGTATAGGGAACCCAAGGTCCTACGAGCAGTACTTC.

This clonotype was picked up a small number of times. This chain uses TRBV19 with TRBJ2-7; 9 nucleotides line up with TRBD2. The CDR3 consists of 15 residues. Unmatched junction bases numbered 10, after V lost 3 bases and J lost 7 bases. CDR1 LNHDA and CDR2 SQIVND come from the germline V gene (reference sequence). The CDR3 sequence is CASSIIAGEYWEQYF. The CDR3 region has the DNA TGTGCCAGTAGTATTATAGCGGGAGAGTATTGGGAGCAGTACTTC.

The rearrangement joins TRBV6-2 or TRBV6-3 to TRBJ2-7; TRBD2 aligns across 7 bases. Germline V gives CDR1 MNHEY, CDR2 SVGEGT. The trim removed 6 bases at V and 0 bases at J, leaving 8 bases unmatched. CDR3 length equals 15 residues. CDR3 region: CASRGLVRSSYEQYF. In DNA, the CDR3 is TGTGCCAGCAGAGGACTAGTCCGGAGCTCCTACGAGCAGTACTTC.